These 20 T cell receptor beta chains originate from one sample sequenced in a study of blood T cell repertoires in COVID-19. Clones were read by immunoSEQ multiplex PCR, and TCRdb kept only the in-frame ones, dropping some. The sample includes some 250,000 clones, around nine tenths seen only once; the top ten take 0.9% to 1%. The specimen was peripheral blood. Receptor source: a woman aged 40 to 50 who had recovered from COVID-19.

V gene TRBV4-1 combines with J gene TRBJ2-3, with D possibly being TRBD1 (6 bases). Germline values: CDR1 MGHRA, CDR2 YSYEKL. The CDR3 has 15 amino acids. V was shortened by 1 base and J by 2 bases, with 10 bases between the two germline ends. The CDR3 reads CASSQGQGPTDTQYF. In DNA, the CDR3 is TGCGCCAGCAGCCAAGGTCAGGGGCCCACAGATACGCAGTATTTT.

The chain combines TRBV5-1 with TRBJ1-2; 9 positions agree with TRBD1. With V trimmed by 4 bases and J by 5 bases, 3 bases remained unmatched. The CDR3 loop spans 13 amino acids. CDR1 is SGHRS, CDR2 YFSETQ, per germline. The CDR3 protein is CASSAGQGYGYTF. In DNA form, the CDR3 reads TGCGCCAGCAGCGCGGGACAGGGTTATGGCTACACCTTC.

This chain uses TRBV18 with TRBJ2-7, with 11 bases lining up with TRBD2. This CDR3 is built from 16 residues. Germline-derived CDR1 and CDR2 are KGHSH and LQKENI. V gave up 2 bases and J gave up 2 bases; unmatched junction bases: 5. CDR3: CASSPSIAGGAYEQYF. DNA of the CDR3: TGTGCCAGCTCACCATCGATAGCGGGAGGGGCCTACGAGCAGTACTTC.

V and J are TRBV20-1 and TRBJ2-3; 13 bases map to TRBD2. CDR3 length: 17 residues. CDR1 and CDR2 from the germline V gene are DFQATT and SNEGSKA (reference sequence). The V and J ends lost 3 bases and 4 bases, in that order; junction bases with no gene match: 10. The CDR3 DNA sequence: TGCAGTGCTAGTGGCCCTGGACTAGCGGGAGCCTCAGATACGCAGTATTTT. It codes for CSASGPGLAGASDTQYF.

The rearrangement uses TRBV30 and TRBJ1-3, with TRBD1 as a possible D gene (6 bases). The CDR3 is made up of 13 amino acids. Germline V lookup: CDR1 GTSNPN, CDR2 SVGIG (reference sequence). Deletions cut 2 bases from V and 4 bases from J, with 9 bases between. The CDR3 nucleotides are TGTGCCTGGAGTATCCAGGGGGGAAACACCATATATTTT. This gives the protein CAWSIQGGNTIYF.

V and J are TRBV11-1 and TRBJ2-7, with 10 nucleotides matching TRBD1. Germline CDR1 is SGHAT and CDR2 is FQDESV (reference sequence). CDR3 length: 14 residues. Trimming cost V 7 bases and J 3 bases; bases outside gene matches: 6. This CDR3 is CASTRRTGGYEQYF. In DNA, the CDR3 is TGTGCCAGCACCAGAAGGACAGGGGGCTACGAGCAGTACTTC.

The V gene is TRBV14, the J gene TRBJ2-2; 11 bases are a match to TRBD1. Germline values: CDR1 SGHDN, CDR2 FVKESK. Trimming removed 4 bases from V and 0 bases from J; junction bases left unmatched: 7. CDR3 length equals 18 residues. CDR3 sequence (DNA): TGTGCCAGCAGCCGAACTGGGGACAGGGGGTCGAACACCGGGGAGCTGTTTTTT. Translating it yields CASSRTGDRGSNTGELFF.

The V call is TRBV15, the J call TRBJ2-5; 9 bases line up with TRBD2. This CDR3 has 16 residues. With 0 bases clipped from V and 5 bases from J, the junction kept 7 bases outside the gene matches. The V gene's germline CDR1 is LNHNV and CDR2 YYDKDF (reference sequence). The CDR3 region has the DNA TGTGCCACCAGCAGAGATGCGGGGGGGGGCGAGGAGACCCAGTACTTC. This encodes CATSRDAGGGEETQYF.

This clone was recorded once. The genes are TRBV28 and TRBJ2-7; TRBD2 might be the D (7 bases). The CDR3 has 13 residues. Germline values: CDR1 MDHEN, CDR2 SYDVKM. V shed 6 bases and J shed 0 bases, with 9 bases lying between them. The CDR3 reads CASSRGASYEQYF. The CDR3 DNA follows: TGTGCCAGCAGCCGGGGGGCCTCCTACGAGCAGTACTTC.

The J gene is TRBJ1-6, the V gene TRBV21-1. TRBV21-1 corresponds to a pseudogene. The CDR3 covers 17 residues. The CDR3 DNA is TGTGCCAGCAGCAAAGGCGGGGGAGAACCCTATAATTCACCCCTCCACTTT. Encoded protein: CASSKGGGEPYNSPLHF.

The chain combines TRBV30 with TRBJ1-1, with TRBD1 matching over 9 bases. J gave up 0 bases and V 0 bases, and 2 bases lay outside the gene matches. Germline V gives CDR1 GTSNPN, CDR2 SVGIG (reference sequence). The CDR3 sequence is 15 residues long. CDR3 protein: CAWSVGTGLNTEAFF. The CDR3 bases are TGTGCCTGGAGTGTAGGGACAGGGCTGAACACTGAAGCTTTCTTT.

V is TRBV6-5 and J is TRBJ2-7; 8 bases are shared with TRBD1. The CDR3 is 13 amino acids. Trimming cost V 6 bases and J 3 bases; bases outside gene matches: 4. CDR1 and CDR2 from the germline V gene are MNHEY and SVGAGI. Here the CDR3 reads CASRGTGFYEQYV. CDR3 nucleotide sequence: TGTGCCAGCAGGGGGACAGGATTCTACGAGCAGTACGTC.

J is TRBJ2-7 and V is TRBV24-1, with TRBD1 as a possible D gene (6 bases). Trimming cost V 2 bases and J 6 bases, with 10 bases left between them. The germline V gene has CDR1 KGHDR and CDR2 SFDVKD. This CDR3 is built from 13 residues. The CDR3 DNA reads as TGTGCCACCAGTGATTCCAGGGGTCGCGAGCAGTACTTC. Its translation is CATSDSRGREQYF.

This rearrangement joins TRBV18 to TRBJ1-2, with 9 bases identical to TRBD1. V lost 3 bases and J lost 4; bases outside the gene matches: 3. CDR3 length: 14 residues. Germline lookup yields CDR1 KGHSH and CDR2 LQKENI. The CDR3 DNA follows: TGTGCCAGCTCACCCGGGACAGGGACCTATGGCTACACCTTC. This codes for CASSPGTGTYGYTF.

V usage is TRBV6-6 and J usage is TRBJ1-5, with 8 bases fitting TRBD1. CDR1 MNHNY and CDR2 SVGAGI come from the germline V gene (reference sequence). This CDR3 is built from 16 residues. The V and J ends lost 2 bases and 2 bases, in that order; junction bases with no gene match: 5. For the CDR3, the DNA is TGTGCCAGCAGTTACGGACAGGGCTTAGGCAATCAGCCCCAGCATTTT. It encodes CASSYGQGLGNQPQHF.

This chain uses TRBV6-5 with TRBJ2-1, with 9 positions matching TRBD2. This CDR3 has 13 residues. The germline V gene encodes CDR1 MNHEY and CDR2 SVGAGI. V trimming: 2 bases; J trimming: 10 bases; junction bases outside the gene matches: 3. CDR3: CASSYPAGGEQFF. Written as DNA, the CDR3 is TGTGCCAGCAGTTACCCGGCGGGAGGGGAGCAGTTCTTC.

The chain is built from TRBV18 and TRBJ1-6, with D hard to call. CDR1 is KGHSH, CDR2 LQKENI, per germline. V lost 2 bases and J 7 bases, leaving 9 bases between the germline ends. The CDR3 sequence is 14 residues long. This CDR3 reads CASSPGRRNSPLHF. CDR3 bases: TGTGCCAGCTCACCAGGCAGGCGAAATTCACCCCTCCACTTT.

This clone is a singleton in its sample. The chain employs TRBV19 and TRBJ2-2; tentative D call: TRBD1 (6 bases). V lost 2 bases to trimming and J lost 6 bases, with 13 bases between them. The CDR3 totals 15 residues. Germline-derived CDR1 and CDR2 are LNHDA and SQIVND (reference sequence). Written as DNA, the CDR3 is TGTGCCAGTAGTATACAGGGGCGGTGGTCCGGGGAGCTGTTTTTT. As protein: CASSIQGRWSGELFF.

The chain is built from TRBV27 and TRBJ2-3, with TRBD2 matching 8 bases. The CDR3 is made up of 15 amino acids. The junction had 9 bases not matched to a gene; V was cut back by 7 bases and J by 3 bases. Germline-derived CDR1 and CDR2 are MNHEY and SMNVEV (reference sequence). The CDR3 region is CASTPRGGLTDTQYF. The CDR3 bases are TGTGCCAGCACCCCCCGGGGGGGGCTGACAGATACGCAGTATTTT.

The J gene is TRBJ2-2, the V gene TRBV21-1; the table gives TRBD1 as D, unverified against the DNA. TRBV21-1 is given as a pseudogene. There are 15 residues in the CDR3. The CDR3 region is CASSNRQESTGELFF. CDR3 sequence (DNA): TGTGCCAGCAGCAATCGACAGGAATCAACCGGGGAGCTGTTTTTT.